This TCR beta chain was sequenced in a study of blood T cell repertoires in COVID-19. Study summary: The United States, Italy and Spain provided the acute and convalescent COVID-19 samples. Sources were T cells, B-cell-depleted T cells, or PBMCs; the material itself was cDNA or gDNA.

J gave up 7 bases and V 6 bases, and 8 bases lay outside the gene matches. The CDR3 sequence is 13 residues long. Per the original methods: Researchers report that nucleated cell counts were estimated from reference gene primer amplification. This table comes from immunoSEQ multiplex PCR, and its TCRdb copy is limited to in-frame clones, with some not included. The DNA was the basis for D and trimming; V, J and clone size are from that table. The sample records some 260,000 clones, more than 60% being singletons. Specimen: peripheral blood. This receptor was taken from a woman between 35 and 50 years old with active or convalescent COVID-19. The V call is TRBV12-3 or TRBV12-4, the J call TRBJ1-1; 7 bases fit TRBD1. The chain's CDR3 is CASSLTQGDEAFF. In nucleotides, the CDR3 is TGTGCCAGCAGCCTTACTCAGGGGGATGAAGCTTTCTTT.